The clone carrying this T cell receptor beta chain has a handful of counts. Its antigen is undetermined. These data come from a study of regulatory T cells in long-lasting Graves disease. Study-level results: Those with persistent disease had in common more public clonotypes (about 3,000) than new patients (approximately 970). Persistent disease was associated with favored TRBV28 usage and with favored use of TRBJ1-2 and TRBJ2-5.

V gave up 4 bases and J gave up 2 bases; unmatched junction bases: 3. The CDR3 has 15 amino acids. Germline V lookup: CDR1 MNHEY, CDR2 SMNVEV (reference sequence). Both iRepertoire HTBI primers and Arm-PCR of CDR3 regions were used to build the TCR beta libraries. Each CDR3 protein is one row after TCRdb ran MiXCR on the multiplex PCR reads. This repertoire shows roughly 700,000 distinct CDR3 sequences, approximately 31% found once; its top ten account for 40% to 55%. Time point described: persistent/refractory GD, antithyroid drugs over 5 years with positive TRAb. The authors made the TCR library using RNA they extracted from PBMCs. With EDTA tubes as the receptacles, roughly 9.7 milliliters of peripheral blood were drawn.

V and J are TRBV27 and TRBJ2-7; 12 bases are shared with TRBD2. This receptor was taken from a female donor with Graves disease. Sample: peripheral blood mononuclear cells (PBMCs), taken when the disease was refractory, from a patient treated with antithyroid drugs. The CDR3 loop is CASSSRLAGAYEQYF. As DNA, the CDR3 is TGTGCCAGCAGTTCCCGACTAGCGGGAGCCTACGAGCAGTACTTC.